The 28 T cell receptor beta chains below come from one sample, sequenced in a study of blood T cell repertoires in COVID-19. Clones were read by immunoSEQ multiplex PCR, and TCRdb kept only the in-frame ones, dropping some. The sample has around 94,000 clones; almost 80% are singletons. The sequenced material came from peripheral blood. The origin of the receptors is a man between 60 and 70 years old with active or convalescent COVID-19.

In DNA, the CDR3 is TGTGCCAGCAGCTTAGGCCCCAGGGGACTAGCGGGGAGCACAGATACGCAGTATTTT. This sequence encodes CASSLGPRGLAGSTDTQYF. The chain has TRBV7-9 and TRBJ2-3; 13 bases are a match to TRBD2. V was pared by 1 base and J by 0 bases, with 7 bases of the junction left unmatched. This CDR3 contains 19 residues. Germline V CDR1 and CDR2: SEHNR, FQNEAQ (reference sequence).

The chain recombines TRBV6-1 with TRBJ1-6; no definite D call. The ends were cut back, 1 base at V and 15 bases at J, with 16 bases in the middle. CDR1 and CDR2 from the germline V gene are MNHNS and SASEGT. The CDR3 has 14 residues. CDR3 amino acids: CASSEGAPFYGLHF. In nucleotides, the CDR3 is TGTGCCAGCAGTGAAGGAGCCCCTTTTTATGGCCTCCACTTT.

This chain links TRBV11-2 with TRBJ2-3; TRBD2 agrees at 9 bases. The germline V gene encodes CDR1 SGHAT and CDR2 FQNNGV. The V gene end was trimmed by 3 bases and the J gene end by 0 bases; junction bases not matched to a gene: 7. The CDR3 spans 17 residues. The CDR3 loop reads CASSLGTSSSSTDTQYF. CDR3 DNA sequence: TGTGCCAGCAGCTTGGGGACTAGCAGCTCTAGCACAGATACGCAGTATTTT. Based on the CDR3 plus reference TRBV11-2 and TRBJ2-3, the full variable domain is EAGVAQSPRYKIIEKRQSVAFWCNPISGHATLYWYQQILGQGPKLLIQFQNNGVVDDSQLPKDRFSAERLKGVDSTLKIQPAKLEDSAVYLCASSLGTSSSSTDTQYFGPGTRLTVL.

CDR3 sequence reads: CASSAGAGRSYNEQFF. The CDR3, as DNA: TGTGCCAGCAGCGCTGGTGCGGGCCGCTCCTACAATGAGCAGTTCTTC. The rearrangement uses TRBV9 and TRBJ2-1, with D perhaps matching TRBD2 (5 bases). Germline V gene data show CDR1 as SGDLS and CDR2 as YYNGEE. The CDR3 totals 16 residues. The germline V and J ends were trimmed by 3 bases and 0 bases, with 13 bases remaining between them.

The gene calls are TRBV19 and TRBJ2-7, with TRBD1 matching over 9 bases. The CDR3 runs 14 residues. Unmatched junction bases numbered 11, after V lost 10 bases and J lost 4 bases. Germline V gene lookup returns CDR1 LNHDA and CDR2 SQIVND (reference sequence). The CDR3 here is CATSPTGGIYEQYF. Here the CDR3 DNA reads TGTGCCACATCGCCGACAGGGGGAATATACGAGCAGTACTTC.

The chain links TRBV28 to TRBJ2-7, with 9 bases aligning to TRBD1. Germline lookup yields CDR1 MDHEN and CDR2 SYDVKM. With V trimmed by 7 bases and J by 1 base, 11 bases remained unmatched. This CDR3 spans 16 amino acids. This chain's CDR3 is CASNSPGQGTSYEQYF. Written as DNA, the CDR3 is TGTGCCAGCAACTCCCCGGGACAGGGCACTTCCTACGAGCAGTACTTC.

Here the CDR3 DNA reads TGTGCCAGCAGCGGTTACGCGGGACTGGGGACTAGCGGGAGGCCTCGGTCAGTTACTGAGCAGTTCTTC. Translation: CASSGYAGLGTSGRPRSVTEQFF. The chain recombines TRBV27 with TRBJ2-1; 15 bases align to TRBD2. The CDR3 sequence is 23 residues long. Per the germline V gene, CDR1 is MNHEY and CDR2 is SMNVEV (reference sequence). V trimming: 6 bases; J trimming: 9 bases; junction bases outside the gene matches: 30.

The chain recombines TRBV9 with TRBJ2-7; 8 positions match TRBD1. This CDR3 has 15 amino acids. The V gene end was trimmed by 3 bases and the J gene end by 0 bases; junction bases not matched to a gene: 5. Germline CDR1 is SGDLS and CDR2 is YYNGEE. CDR3 sequence: CASSGGQASSYEQYF. The DNA of the CDR3 is TGTGCCAGCAGCGGGGGACAGGCCAGCTCCTACGAGCAGTACTTC.

This rearrangement joins TRBV15 to TRBJ1-1; no clear D. From germline, CDR1 is LNHNV and CDR2 YYDKDF (reference sequence). Trimming took off 3 bases at V and 10 bases at J, with 12 bases between the two ends. The CDR3 has 12 amino acids. CDR3 coding DNA: TGTGCCACCAGCAGGAACCAGGAATCAGCTTTCTTT. It encodes CATSRNQESAFF. Based on the CDR3 plus reference TRBV15 and TRBJ1-1, the full variable domain is DAMVIQNPRYQVTQFGKPVTLSCSQTLNHNVMYWYQQKSSQAPKLLFHYYDKDFNNEADTPDNFQSRRPNTSFCFLDIRSPGLGDTAMYLCATSRNQESAFFGQGTRLTVV.

This sequence joins TRBV2 and TRBJ1-1, with D hard to call. V was cut by 7 bases and J by 6 bases, with 12 bases left in between. The CDR3 loop spans 12 amino acids. CDR1 SNHLY and CDR2 FYNNEI come from the germline V gene. As DNA, the CDR3 is TGTGCCAGCACCCTCGCCCGAGCTGAAGCTTTCTTT. Protein product: CASTLARAEAFF.

The J gene is TRBJ1-6, the V gene TRBV18, with TRBD1 identical over 8 bases. This CDR3 has 14 amino acids. Looked up from germline, CDR1 is KGHSH and CDR2 is LQKENI. The V segment lost 4 bases and the J segment 9 bases; nucleotides outside the gene matches: 5. In DNA form, the CDR3 reads TGTGCCAGCTCACAGACAGGGGAGGGTTCACCCCTCCACTTT. It translates to CASSQTGEGSPLHF.

This chain uses TRBV7-9 with TRBJ1-2; 9 nucleotides align to TRBD1. With 1 base clipped from V and 13 bases from J, the junction kept 4 bases outside the gene matches. This CDR3 contains 12 residues. The V gene's germline CDR1 is SEHNR and CDR2 FQNEAQ (reference sequence). The DNA of the CDR3 is TGTGCCAGCAGCTTAGTAGACAGGGGGACCACCTTC. Translating it yields CASSLVDRGTTF.

The J gene is TRBJ2-6, the V gene TRBV11-2, with 8 bases aligning to TRBD1. The germline gives CDR1 SGHAT, CDR2 FQNNGV. Losses at the gene ends were 6 bases for V and 4 bases for J; bases not matched to a gene: 14. The length of the CDR3 is 18 residues. This CDR3 is CASSHQRTGTEGANVLTF. DNA of the CDR3: TGTGCCAGCAGTCACCAGCGGACAGGGACGGAAGGGGCCAACGTCCTGACTTTC.

This sequence joins TRBV5-6 and TRBJ2-5, with a weak D call TRBD2 (5 bases). The V gene lost 3 bases and the J gene lost 4 bases, with 16 bases spanning the gap. This CDR3 has 15 amino acids. Germline CDR1 and CDR2: SGHDT and YYEEEE. The CDR3 bases are TGTGCCAGCAGCTCAATAAGCGGTACGCGAGAGACCCAGTACTTC. The encoded protein is CASSSISGTRETQYF.

This clone was detected only a few times. This rearrangement joins TRBV27 to TRBJ2-7, with 10 bases matching TRBD1. The CDR3 loop spans 16 amino acids. The V segment lost 4 bases and the J segment 5 bases; nucleotides outside the gene matches: 11. In germline, CDR1 is MNHEY, CDR2 SMNVEV (reference sequence). In DNA, the CDR3 is TGTGCCAGCAGTTCTTCTTTTGGGACAGGGGCGGACGAGCAGTACTTC. Its translation: CASSSSFGTGADEQYF.

The chain recombines TRBV19 with TRBJ1-5; the D gene is possibly TRBD1 (6 bases). Per germline, CDR1 LNHDA and CDR2 SQIVND (reference sequence). V lost 4 bases to trimming and J lost 1 base, with 14 bases between them. The CDR3 is made up of 16 amino acids. DNA of the CDR3: TGTGCCAGTAGTAGCCGTCTGGGGGCAAGCAATCAGCCCCAGCATTTT. Its protein product is CASSSRLGASNQPQHF.

The rearrangement joins TRBV6-5 to TRBJ1-3, with D possibly being TRBD1 (5 bases). Germline V lookup: CDR1 MNHEY, CDR2 SVGAGI. This CDR3 spans 14 amino acids. V lost 7 bases, J lost 4 bases, and 14 bases lay in between. In DNA form, the CDR3 reads TGTGCCAGCACGGGGGGATCAATCGGAAACACCATATATTTT. Its translation is CASTGGSIGNTIYF.

V and J are TRBV6-6 and TRBJ1-5, with a weak D call TRBD1 (6 bases). Trimming cost V 5 bases and J 6 bases, with 14 bases left between them. CDR1 is MNHNY and CDR2 is SVGAGI in the germline V gene (reference sequence). This CDR3 contains 14 residues. In DNA form, the CDR3 reads TGTGCCAGCAGTGGTACAGGGAGTATTCAGCCCCAGCATTTT. This codes for CASSGTGSIQPQHF.

The V and J genes are TRBV10-1 and TRBJ1-5, with D perhaps TRBD1 (5 bases). CDR1 is WNHNN, CDR2 SYGVQD, per germline (reference sequence). The ends were cut back, 6 bases at V and 3 bases at J, with 9 bases in the middle. The CDR3 is 13 amino acids. The CDR3 DNA is TGCGCCAGCAGGCGACAGATCAATCAGCCCCAGCATTTT. This translates into CASRRQINQPQHF.

The chain recombines TRBV10-2 with TRBJ2-1; 14 bases are a match to TRBD2. V dropped 4 bases and J dropped 9; count of bases not matched to a gene: 2. The germline CDR1 and CDR2 sequences are WSHSY and SAAADI. The CDR3 sequence is 14 residues long. The CDR3 DNA sequence: TGCGCCAGCAGTGGGACTAGCGGGAGGTCTGAGCAGTTCTTC. Its translation: CASSGTSGRSEQFF.

This clone was seen just once. The chain couples TRBV27 to TRBJ2-7; TRBD2 aligns across 7 bases. Germline CDR1 is MNHEY and CDR2 is SMNVEV (reference sequence). This CDR3 is 18 amino acids long. Trimming took 3 bases from V and 0 from J; bases not matched to a gene: 14. The CDR3 is CASSFEASGPSTSYEQYF. CDR3 in DNA: TGTGCCAGCAGTTTCGAGGCTAGCGGCCCCTCAACCTCCTACGAGCAGTACTTC.

This chain uses TRBV1 with TRBJ2-2; TRBD2 was called by the table and not checked on the DNA. TRBV1 is tagged as a pseudogene. This CDR3 region has 14 residues. CDR3 amino acids: CTSSPSGNTGELFF. The CDR3 DNA reads as TGCACCAGCAGCCCTAGCGGGAACACCGGGGAGCTGTTTTTT.

This rearrangement joins TRBV18 to TRBJ2-7, with a possible D match to TRBD1 (6 bases). The CDR3 sequence is 13 residues long. Germline lookup yields CDR1 KGHSH and CDR2 LQKENI. Trimming stripped 4 bases from V and 5 bases from J, with 12 bases between. Here the CDR3 reads CASSRDTFNEQYF. In nucleotides, the CDR3 is TGTGCCAGCTCACGGGACACTTTCAACGAGCAGTACTTC.

The V gene is TRBV6-2 or TRBV6-3, the J gene TRBJ2-7; D remains ambiguous. Trimming shortened V by 2 bases and J by 2 bases, and 4 bases separated the two germline ends. CDR3 size: 12 residues. Per germline, CDR1 MNHEY and CDR2 SVGEGT. The CDR3 here is CASSYTTYEQYF. CDR3 in DNA: TGTGCCAGCAGTTACACAACCTACGAGCAGTACTTC.

This chain joins TRBV19 and TRBJ2-4; 10 bases agree with TRBD1. The trim removed 7 bases at V and 3 bases at J, leaving 15 bases unmatched. The CDR3 is made up of 18 amino acids. Per germline, CDR1 LNHDA and CDR2 SQIVND (reference sequence). The CDR3 loop is CASTGQGGFYGGKNIQYF. The CDR3 nucleotides are TGTGCCAGTACCGGACAGGGGGGTTTTTATGGTGGCAAAAACATTCAGTACTTC.

The chain carries TRBV5-4 and TRBJ2-3, with TRBD2 identical over 8 bases. The CDR3 spans 16 residues. Germline assignment: CDR1 SGHNT and CDR2 YYREEE (reference sequence). J lost 2 bases, V lost 0 bases, and 5 bases had no gene match. Here the CDR3 reads CASSLEAGGSTDTQYF. In nucleotides, the CDR3 is TGTGCCAGCAGCTTGGAGGCGGGAGGCTCCACAGATACGCAGTATTTT.

This chain links TRBV6-5 with TRBJ1-2; D might be TRBD1 (6 bases). Germline V CDR1 and CDR2: MNHEY, SVGAGI. There are 14 residues in the CDR3. Trimming took off 6 bases at V and 3 bases at J, with 14 bases between the two ends. DNA for the CDR3: TGTGCCAGCAGGGCGACAGGATTCGACTATGGCTACACCTTC. Translated: CASRATGFDYGYTF.

J is TRBJ2-3 and V is TRBV25-1; 9 bases fit TRBD1. V lost 6 bases and J lost 1; bases outside the gene matches: 5. Germline V gene data show CDR1 as MGHDK and CDR2 as SYGVNS. The CDR3 has 15 amino acids. This chain's CDR3 is CASSPRQGGTDTQYF. CDR3 nucleotides: TGTGCCAGCAGCCCAAGACAGGGGGGCACAGATACGCAGTATTTT.